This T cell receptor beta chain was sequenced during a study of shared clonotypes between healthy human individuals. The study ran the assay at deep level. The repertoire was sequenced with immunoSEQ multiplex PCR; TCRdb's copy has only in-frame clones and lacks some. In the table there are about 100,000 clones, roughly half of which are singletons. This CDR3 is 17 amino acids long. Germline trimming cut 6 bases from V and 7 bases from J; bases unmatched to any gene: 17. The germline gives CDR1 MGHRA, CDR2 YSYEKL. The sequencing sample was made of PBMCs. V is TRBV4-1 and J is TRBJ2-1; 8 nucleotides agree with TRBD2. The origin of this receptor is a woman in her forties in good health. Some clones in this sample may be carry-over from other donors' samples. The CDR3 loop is CASRNPVAGPRQNEQFF. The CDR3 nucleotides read TGCGCCAGCAGAAACCCCGTAGCGGGACCCCGACAAAATGAGCAGTTCTTC.